The 10 T cell receptor beta chains in this list originate from one sample, sequenced in a study of PD-1 blockade in mismatch repair-deficient tumors (dated by TCRdb to about 2017). Library generation was performed with the immunoSEQ multiplex PCR assay. The table was pulled from immuneACCESS by TCRdb, which kept in-frame rearrangements only. Such tables lose some clones; where checked, under half of the loss comes from unresolved V genes, and the rest has no known cause. This sample comprises roughly 120,000 clones, roughly 80% of them detected only once. Roughly 4.5% of the sample goes to the ten largest clones. The source was peripheral blood, collected 60 weeks after starting pembrolizumab. The receptors here all came from an adult with mismatch repair-deficient cancer.

V and J are TRBV5-6 and TRBJ2-2; 7 bases agree with TRBD1. The CDR3 runs to 16 residues. V lost 2 bases to trimming and J lost 3 bases; unmatched junction nucleotides: 7. Germline V gives CDR1 SGHDT, CDR2 YYEEEE. The CDR3 protein is CASSLGYDRDTGELFF. DNA for the CDR3: TGTGCCAGCAGCTTAGGTTACGACAGGGACACCGGGGAGCTGTTTTTT.

The V call is TRBV28, the J call TRBJ2-5; unclear D gene. Germline V lookup: CDR1 MDHEN, CDR2 SYDVKM. V was cut by 5 bases and J by 3 bases, with 10 bases left in between. The CDR3 has 13 residues. CDR3 residues: CASSPSGEETQYF. CDR3 nucleotide sequence: TGTGCCAGCAGTCCTTCTGGGGAAGAGACCCAGTACTTC.

This clone came up a few times. V usage is TRBV5-8 and J usage is TRBJ1-2; no clear D. The ends were cut back, 0 bases at V and 3 bases at J, with 15 bases in the middle. The germline V gene encodes CDR1 SGHTS and CDR2 YDEGEE. The CDR3 totals 16 residues. The CDR3 spells CASSLDTARADYGYTF. CDR3 nucleotides: TGTGCCAGCAGCTTGGACACAGCTAGGGCGGACTATGGCTACACCTTC.

This rearrangement joins TRBV5-5 to TRBJ1-5; 7 bases line up with TRBD1. The CDR3 sequence is 13 residues long. V was clipped by 4 bases and J by 11 bases; unmatched bases: 9. From germline, CDR1 is SGHKS and CDR2 YYEKEE (reference sequence). The CDR3 sequence: CASSRTGQSSQHF. CDR3 in DNA: TGTGCCAGCAGCCGGACAGGACAATCGTCCCAGCATTTT. Together with reference TRBV5-5 and TRBJ1-5, the CDR3 gives the full variable domain: DAGVTQSPTHLIKTRGQQVTLRCSPISGHKSVSWYQQVLGQGPQFIFQYYEKEERGRGNFPDRFSARQFPNYSSELNVNALLLGDSALYLCASSRTGQSSQHFGDGTRLSIL.

This chain connects TRBV18 to TRBJ2-4, with D hard to call. V gave up 4 bases and J gave up 5 bases, with 9 bases separating them. This CDR3 spans 13 amino acids. Germline assignment: CDR1 KGHSH and CDR2 LQKENI. For the CDR3, the DNA is TGTGCCAGCTCACAGGGAAACCAAAACATTCAGTACTTC. Protein product: CASSQGNQNIQYF.

As DNA, the CDR3 is TGCGCCAGCAGCCAAGACAGCGGGAGACAGGAGCAGTACTTC. This sequence encodes CASSQDSGRQEQYF. The chain is built from TRBV4-1 and TRBJ2-7; 8 nucleotides match TRBD2. CDR1 is MGHRA, CDR2 YSYEKL, per germline. After removal of 0 bases from V and 7 bases from J, the junction contained 5 bases not matched to a gene. This CDR3 comprises 14 residues.

The chain carries TRBV12-5 and TRBJ1-1, with D unresolved. V lost 7 bases, J lost 7 bases, and 13 bases lay in between. CDR3 length: 12 residues. Germline assignment: CDR1 LGHNT and CDR2 FRNRAP. The CDR3 reads CASAPGRIEAFF. The CDR3 DNA reads as TGTGCTAGTGCCCCTGGCCGGATTGAAGCTTTCTTT.

This clone was detected only once. The rearrangement uses TRBV7-8 and TRBJ2-1; maybe TRBD2 (6 bases). CDR3 length equals 16 residues. Germline V CDR1 and CDR2: SGHVS, FQNEAQ. V was clipped by 5 bases and J by 3 bases, with 17 bases between them. As DNA, the CDR3 is TGTGCCAGCAGCCCACGTTGGCGGGACGACTACAATGAGCAGTTCTTC. As protein: CASSPRWRDDYNEQFF.

V and J are TRBV27 and TRBJ1-5; the D is unclear. The CDR3 runs to 13 residues. Trimming pared 0 bases from V and 9 bases from J, leaving 9 bases between. Germline V gene data show CDR1 as MNHEY and CDR2 as SMNVEV (reference sequence). The CDR3 loop is CASSLSGPGPQHF. CDR3 DNA: TGTGCCAGCAGTTTATCCGGGCCCGGGCCCCAGCATTTT.

The genes are TRBV5-4 and TRBJ2-3; D is undetermined. This CDR3 region has 14 residues. V was clipped by 4 bases and J by 1 base, with 10 bases between them. CDR1 SGHNT and CDR2 YYREEE come from the germline V gene (reference sequence). This CDR3 reads CASSPLSGTDTQYF. CDR3 bases: TGTGCCAGCAGCCCGCTATCCGGCACAGATACGCAGTATTTT.